What follows is one T cell receptor (beta chain) and its context. Its antigen is undetermined. This sample is drawn from a study of T cell responses to AZD1222 COVID-19 vaccine. Overall study context: Some second doses came at about 4 weeks and others at about 12 weeks; these were pooled.

Sequencing used immunoSEQ multiplex PCR; TCRdb keeps in-frame clones, though not all of them. The repertoire holds 150,000 to 200,000 clones, with 85% to 90% as singletons. The CDR3 contains 16 residues. The junction had 8 bases not matched to a gene; V was cut back by 1 base and J by 7 bases. The germline CDR1 and CDR2 sequences are SGHTA and FQGNSA. Study-wide points: There were repertoire samples only from the period after the peak T cell response. In a largely white British group with more females than males, clonal diversity was possibly underestimated. With two AZD1222 doses given, Spike-specific TCR breadth and depth both rose.

The TCR originated in an adult in good health. This chain connects TRBV7-2 to TRBJ2-1; 9 nucleotides align to TRBD2. The sequenced sample was peripheral blood, obtained on day 0 of AZD1222 vaccination. The CDR3 reads CASSLVTSGGRNEQFF. The CDR3 nucleotides are TGTGCCAGCAGCTTAGTAACGAGCGGGGGGCGGAATGAGCAGTTCTTC. The variable domain in full, completed from reference TRBV7-2 and TRBJ2-1, reads GAGVSQSPSNKVTEKGKDVELRCDPISGHTALYWYRQSLGQGLEFLIYFQGNSAPDKSGLPSDRFSAERTGGSVSTLTIQRTQQEDSAVYLCASSLVTSGGRNEQFFGPGTRLTVL.